This T cell receptor (beta chain) was found in a study of shared clonotypes between healthy human individuals. Whole-study context: A donor's plate count was three for CD4 naive and three for CD4 memory; CD8 naive had two and CD8 memory one.

Positive CCR7 selection of CD45RO-negative cells yielded the naive CD8 cells, and terminally differentiated effector memory CD45RA+ cells were excluded. CDR3 size: 14 residues. V was trimmed by 3 bases and J by 4 bases, leaving 10 bases between them. From germline, CDR1 is MNHEY and CDR2 SMNVEV (reference sequence). Here immunoSEQ multiplex PCR was the method, and the copy in TCRdb shows in-frame clones only, minus some. The sample contains some 2 million clones, roughly 94% of which appear only once. Points on this clone: This sample also contains other DNA sequences that code for the same CDR3.

The sequence came from a man in his late teens or twenties in good health. The V and J genes are TRBV27 and TRBJ1-5; the D gene is possibly TRBD1 (5 bases). Sample: naive CD8+ T cells sorted from blood. In DNA, the CDR3 is TGTGCCAGCAGTTTTCTTGGGGGGAATCAGCCCCAGCATTTT. Translated, it gives CASSFLGGNQPQHF.